Included here is one T cell receptor beta chain sequence, with context. Its specific antigen is unknown. Qualities for individual bases were not recorded, and no much larger clone is one base off. These data belong to a study of T cell responses to AZD1222 COVID-19 vaccine (dated by TCRdb to the early 2020s). Regarding the study in general: AZD1222 recipients given second doses at about 4 weeks or at about 12 weeks were pooled, since spike-specific TCR depth and breadth were not found to differ between the two schedules. TCR sequencing was performed for 230 to 250 trial participants, of whom about 200 were given two doses of AZD1222 and some 26 were given two doses of MenACWY control vaccine. Trial participants were enrolled by age into subgroups of 18-55, 56-69 and 70-plus years, and approximately 150, 30 and 60 TCR-sequenced participants, respectively, were included in these subgroups.

The CDR3 regions of human TCRbeta chains were analyzed by immunosequencing. From the authors' description of their analysis: TCRs in the repertoires were compared against a reference library of SARS-CoV-2-specific TCRs that had been generated with the MIRA antigen-specificity platform. Breadth was defined as the fraction of unique TCRs that were SARS-CoV-2-associated, and depth was defined as the fraction of total T cells that were SARS-CoV-2-associated. Using the MIRA data, every spike-specific TCR was mapped to the spike region that the TCR reacted to and assigned to either a CD4 or a CD8 class. Log10-transformed breadth and depth values were compared by one-way ANOVA with Sidak's multiple comparisons tests. What TCRdb holds here is the immuneACCESS table cut down to in-frame rearrangements. Part of the clones is not present; checked against another copy, under half of the missing clones reflect an unresolved V gene, and the others are unexplained. V, J and clone size are taken as reported in that table, and D and trimming were inferred from the DNA itself. The sample contains around 100,000 clones, around 90% of them found a single time. Jointly, the top ten make up approximately 20% of the sample.

General conclusions and limits of the study: Reportedly, almost half of the unique spike-specific TCRs recognized epitopes lying outside the regions that are mutated in the B.1.351 and B.1.1.7 variants. Vaccine-associated CD4 TCRs spanned the whole spike protein, with dominant responses in regions 160-218 and 743-854. Conclusions about previously exposed vaccinees are limited because only a handful of AZD1222 recipients were SARS-CoV-2 seropositive at baseline. Most participants were white British and females outnumbered males, and the authors suggested that clonal diversity may have been underestimated. No day 14 peak-response samples were available, so repertoires were characterized only after the peak T cell response. In the small 56-69-year group, the increase in depth fell short of significance, most likely because of low power. A significant rise in spike-specific TCR breadth and depth was observed after two AZD1222 doses relative to day 0 and relative to MenACWY recipients.

The time point label corresponds to: baseline before first vaccination. Vaccinee samples came from UK trials COV001 and COV002, including a single-blind randomized controlled phase 2/3 trial of AZD1222 (ChAdOx1 nCoV-19) in healthy adults. For TCRbeta chain sequencing, PBMC samples were collected from trial participants at day 0 and at day 28 after the second dose. CDR1 DFQATT and CDR2 SNEGSKA are derived from the germline V gene (reference sequence). At the junction V is shortened by 5 bases and J by 8 bases, with 7 bases in between. CDR3 length: 10 amino acids, cysteine to phenylalanine. The read is trimmed to its CDR3 DNA, 30 bases read in frame from base 1.

Here the sequenced sample was peripheral blood, taken on day 0 of AZD1222 vaccination. This TCR derives from an adult in good health. Recombination joined TRBV20-1 with TRBJ2-1; confidence is insufficient to name the D gene. The bases are TGCAGTGCTTACCGCGATGAGCAGTTCTTC. Translated, it gives CSAYRDEQFF.